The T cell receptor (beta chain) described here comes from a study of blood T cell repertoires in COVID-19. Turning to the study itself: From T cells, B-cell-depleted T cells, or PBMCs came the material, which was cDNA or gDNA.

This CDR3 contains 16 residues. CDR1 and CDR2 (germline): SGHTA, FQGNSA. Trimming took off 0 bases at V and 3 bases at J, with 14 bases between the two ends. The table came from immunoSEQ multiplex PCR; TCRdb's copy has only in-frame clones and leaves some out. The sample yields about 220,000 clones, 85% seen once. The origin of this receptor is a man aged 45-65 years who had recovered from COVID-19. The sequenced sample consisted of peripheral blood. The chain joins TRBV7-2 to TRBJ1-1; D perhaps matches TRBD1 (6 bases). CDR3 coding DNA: TGTGCCAGCAGCTTAGCGTCAGGGGTAGGGTACACTGAAGCTTTCTTT. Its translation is CASSLASGVGYTEAFF.